A selection of T cell receptor beta chains follows, all from one sample in a study of T cell responses to AZD1222 COVID-19 vaccine. Method: immunoSEQ multiplex PCR; TCRdb's copy keeps in-frame clones and lacks some. Found here are about 70,000 clones, around 83% of them singletons; the top ten hold 8% to 10%. This specimen was peripheral blood, taken on day 0 of AZD1222 vaccination. The receptors originated from an adult in good health. CDR3s include the opening cysteine and the closing phenylalanine or tryptophan. A D gene is named only where the DNA matches it firmly. Not all rows give a size; the values are once, few, many and, for expanded clones, a class.

j_gene: TRBJ2-7; abundance: -; v_gene: TRBV5-1; d_gene: TRBD2; CDR3nt: TGCGCCAGCAGCTTGGCGGGGGGAGCTTTCCGCGAGGCCGTAGAGAAAACCTACGAGCAGTACTTC; CDR3aa: CASSLAGGAFREAVEKTYEQYF
j_gene: TRBJ1-1; abundance: -; v_gene: TRBV2; d_gene: -; CDR3nt: TGTGCCAGCAATCGAGGGATACAGCCTGAAGCTTTCTTT; CDR3aa: CASNRGIQPEAFF
j_gene: TRBJ2-7; abundance: -; v_gene: TRBV30; d_gene: -; CDR3nt: TGTGCCTGTCTCAGGGCTAGGGAGCAGTACTTC; CDR3aa: CACLRAREQYF
j_gene: TRBJ2-2; abundance: -; v_gene: TRBV5-1; d_gene: TRBD2; CDR3nt: TGCGCCAGCAGCTCCGGACTAGCGGGGGGATCTGGGGAGCTGTTTTTT; CDR3aa: CASSSGLAGGSGELFF
j_gene: TRBJ1-2; abundance: -; v_gene: TRBV5-1; d_gene: -; CDR3nt: TGCGCCAGCAGCCTTGGTGGGACCGCACAGGGCTATGGCTACACCTTC; CDR3aa: CASSLGGTAQGYGYTF
j_gene: TRBJ1-2; abundance: -; v_gene: TRBV7-9; d_gene: TRBD1; CDR3nt: TGTGCCAGCAGCTTAGGGACAGGGGGCTACACCTTC; CDR3aa: CASSLGTGGYTF
j_gene: TRBJ2-1; abundance: once; v_gene: TRBV10-1; d_gene: TRBD2; CDR3nt: TGCGCCAGCAGTGATTTCCCGGGGGGCTCCTACAATGAGCAGTTCTTC; CDR3aa: CASSDFPGGSYNEQFF
j_gene: TRBJ1-6; abundance: -; v_gene: TRBV7-9; d_gene: -; CDR3nt: TGTGCCAGCAGCTCCTCGCTTATGTTGAGTTCACCCCTCCACTTT; CDR3aa: CASSSSLMLSSPLHF
j_gene: TRBJ1-5; abundance: -; v_gene: TRBV7-8; d_gene: -; CDR3nt: TGTGCCAGCAGCCTCGTAGGTCAGCCCCAGCATTTT; CDR3aa: CASSLVGQPQHF
j_gene: TRBJ2-6; abundance: -; v_gene: TRBV4-2; d_gene: TRBD1; CDR3nt: TGTGCCAGCAGCCAAGCCCAGGACAGGGGATATGGGGCCAACGTCCTGACTTTC; CDR3aa: CASSQAQDRGYGANVLTF
j_gene: TRBJ1-1; abundance: -; v_gene: TRBV7-8; d_gene: TRBD1; CDR3nt: TGTGCCAGCAGCTCTCCGGTTTTGGGGACAGCCATGAACACTGAAGCTTTCTTT; CDR3aa: CASSSPVLGTAMNTEAFF
j_gene: TRBJ2-7; abundance: -; v_gene: TRBV27; d_gene: -; CDR3nt: TGTGCCAGCAGTTTATCGCGGGGTGTTTTGGGGATCTACGAGCAGTACTTC; CDR3aa: CASSLSRGVLGIYEQYF
j_gene: TRBJ2-4; abundance: -; v_gene: TRBV5-4; d_gene: -; CDR3nt: TGTGCCAGCAGCTTGGCAGGGATGGGAGACATTCAGTACTTC; CDR3aa: CASSLAGMGDIQYF
j_gene: TRBJ2-1; abundance: -; v_gene: TRBV28; d_gene: -; CDR3nt: TGTGCCAGCAGTTCAAGAAGGGGGTTGGATGAGCAGTTCTTC; CDR3aa: CASSSRRGLDEQFF
j_gene: TRBJ2-7; abundance: -; v_gene: TRBV5-8; d_gene: TRBD1; CDR3nt: TGTGCCAGTCGGGACAGCTACGAGCAGTACTTC; CDR3aa: CASRDSYEQYF
j_gene: TRBJ2-3; abundance: -; v_gene: TRBV5-1; d_gene: TRBD1; CDR3nt: TGCGCCAGCAGCTATGGACAGGGGACAGATACGCAGTATTTT; CDR3aa: CASSYGQGTDTQYF
j_gene: TRBJ1-1; abundance: -; v_gene: TRBV5-1; d_gene: -; CDR3nt: TGCGCCAGCAGCTTGGGGGGGTGGACTGAAGCTTTCTTT; CDR3aa: CASSLGGWTEAFF
j_gene: TRBJ1-1; abundance: -; v_gene: TRBV7-3; d_gene: -; CDR3nt: TGTGCCAGCAGCTTATTGATGAACACTGAAGCTTTCTTT; CDR3aa: CASSLLMNTEAFF
j_gene: TRBJ2-5; abundance: -; v_gene: TRBV6-6; d_gene: TRBD2; CDR3nt: TGTGCCAGCAGTTACACGGGGGGTGGTGAGACCCAGTACTTC; CDR3aa: CASSYTGGGETQYF
j_gene: TRBJ2-5; abundance: -; v_gene: TRBV11-2; d_gene: TRBD2; CDR3nt: TGTGCCAGCAGCCAAGGGGGACTAGCGGGGGGCCAGCAGTACTTC; CDR3aa: CASSQGGLAGGQQYF
j_gene: TRBJ2-1; abundance: -; v_gene: TRBV7-9; d_gene: TRBD2; CDR3nt: TGTGCCAGCAGCCTCTGGACTAGCGGGGGAGGCGATGAGCAGTTCTTC; CDR3aa: CASSLWTSGGGDEQFF
j_gene: TRBJ1-2; abundance: -; v_gene: TRBV5-4; d_gene: -; CDR3nt: TGTGCCAGCAGCTTGGGCTTCCCCGGGACACACTCTAACTATGGCTACACCTTC; CDR3aa: CASSLGFPGTHSNYGYTF
j_gene: TRBJ1-1; abundance: -; v_gene: TRBV12-3/TRBV12-4; d_gene: -; CDR3nt: TGTGCCAGCAGTTTGGCGCGGGCTGAAGCTTTCTTT; CDR3aa: CASSLARAEAFF
j_gene: TRBJ2-3; abundance: once; v_gene: TRBV2; d_gene: TRBD2; CDR3nt: TGTGCCAGCAGACCGGGACTAGCGGGGGGGGATACGCAGTATTTT; CDR3aa: CASRPGLAGGDTQYF
j_gene: TRBJ2-2; abundance: once; v_gene: TRBV5-1; d_gene: -; CDR3nt: TGCGCCAGCAGCCTCAGGGTTTCCACGAACACCGGGGAGCTGTTTTTT; CDR3aa: CASSLRVSTNTGELFF
j_gene: TRBJ1-2; abundance: -; v_gene: TRBV29-1; d_gene: -; CDR3nt: TGCAGCGTCCCGACGGGGGATATGGGTCTAAATGGCTACACCTTC; CDR3aa: CSVPTGDMGLNGYTF
j_gene: TRBJ1-3; abundance: -; v_gene: TRBV7-9; d_gene: -; CDR3nt: TGTGCCAGCAGCTTGGAGAGAAACACCATATATTTT; CDR3aa: CASSLERNTIYF
j_gene: TRBJ2-2; abundance: -; v_gene: TRBV25-1; d_gene: TRBD2; CDR3nt: TGTGCCAGCAGGGGCAGGACTAGCGGGGGGCCCAACACCGGGGAGCTGTTTTTT; CDR3aa: CASRGRTSGGPNTGELFF
j_gene: TRBJ1-4; abundance: -; v_gene: TRBV3-1/TRBV3-2; d_gene: TRBD1; CDR3nt: TGTGCCAGCAGCCAAGGGCCGGGACAGCTTAATGAAAAACTGTTTTTT; CDR3aa: CASSQGPGQLNEKLFF
j_gene: TRBJ2-7; abundance: -; v_gene: TRBV5-5; d_gene: -; CDR3nt: TGTGCCAGCAGCCCACAGGTTGACGAGCAGTACTTC; CDR3aa: CASSPQVDEQYF
j_gene: TRBJ1-4; abundance: -; v_gene: TRBV19; d_gene: -; CDR3nt: TGTGCCACCAGACGCGATTGGGGAGCGGACAAACTGTTTTTT; CDR3aa: CATRRDWGADKLFF
j_gene: TRBJ2-7; abundance: -; v_gene: TRBV18; d_gene: -; CDR3nt: TGTGCCAGCTCACCACGTCAGGCAGGGGCCTACGAGCAGTACTTC; CDR3aa: CASSPRQAGAYEQYF
j_gene: TRBJ2-1; abundance: once; v_gene: TRBV12-3/TRBV12-4; d_gene: -; CDR3nt: TGTGCCAGCAGTCCTCGACTAAAGCAGTTCTTC; CDR3aa: CASSPRLKQFF
j_gene: TRBJ1-2; abundance: medium-sized; v_gene: TRBV11-2; d_gene: -; CDR3nt: TGTGCCAGCAGCTATGATTCGGGACACCCCTATGGCTACACCTTC; CDR3aa: CASSYDSGHPYGYTF
j_gene: TRBJ1-2; abundance: -; v_gene: TRBV19; d_gene: -; CDR3nt: TGTGCCAGTAGGTGGGCAGGGGATAATGGCTACACCTTC; CDR3aa: CASRWAGDNGYTF
j_gene: TRBJ1-1; abundance: -; v_gene: TRBV2; d_gene: -; CDR3nt: TGTGCCAGCAGTTCCGACAGTCACACTGAAGCTTTCTTT; CDR3aa: CASSSDSHTEAFF
j_gene: TRBJ1-3; abundance: -; v_gene: TRBV7-2; d_gene: -; CDR3nt: TGTGCCAGCAGCTCGACGACAGGTTATTCTGGAAACACCATATATTTT; CDR3aa: CASSSTTGYSGNTIYF
j_gene: TRBJ2-3; abundance: -; v_gene: TRBV4-1; d_gene: TRBD2; CDR3nt: TGCGCCAGCAGCCAACCCCTAGCGGGGGCCCACACAGATATGCAGTATTTT; CDR3aa: CASSQPLAGAHTDMQYF
j_gene: TRBJ2-7; abundance: -; v_gene: TRBV7-2; d_gene: -; CDR3nt: TGTGCCAGCAGCTTAGATCTTGCACCCGAGCAGTACTTC; CDR3aa: CASSLDLAPEQYF
j_gene: TRBJ1-1; abundance: -; v_gene: TRBV6-1; d_gene: TRBD1; CDR3nt: TGTGCCAGCAGTGAAATTCTTCGGACAGGGGGGACGAACACTGAAGCTTTCTTT; CDR3aa: CASSEILRTGGTNTEAFF
j_gene: TRBJ1-3; abundance: once; v_gene: TRBV27; d_gene: TRBD1; CDR3nt: TGTGCCAGCAGTTTATCGGCCAGGGGGATCTCTGGAAACACCATATATTTT; CDR3aa: CASSLSARGISGNTIYF
j_gene: TRBJ2-3; abundance: -; v_gene: TRBV6-2/TRBV6-3; d_gene: -; CDR3nt: TGTGCCAGCAGTTACGGGGTATACACAGATACGCAGTATTTT; CDR3aa: CASSYGVYTDTQYF
j_gene: TRBJ1-6; abundance: -; v_gene: TRBV19; d_gene: -; CDR3nt: TGTGCCAGTAGTATAGTTTCCGGAAGAGGTTCACCCCTCCACTTT; CDR3aa: CASSIVSGRGSPLHF
j_gene: TRBJ2-2; abundance: -; v_gene: TRBV5-6; d_gene: -; CDR3nt: TGTGCCAGCAGCTTGGAAAGGGGAACGAACACCGGGGAGCTGTTTTTT; CDR3aa: CASSLERGTNTGELFF
j_gene: TRBJ1-3; abundance: -; v_gene: TRBV4-3; d_gene: -; CDR3nt: TGCGCCAGCAGCCAAGATGTGCCAGGGAACTCTGGAAACACCATATATTTT; CDR3aa: CASSQDVPGNSGNTIYF
j_gene: TRBJ1-1; abundance: -; v_gene: TRBV19; d_gene: -; CDR3nt: TGTGCCAGTAGTATGTCTCCGAGGTCCGGAGACACTGAAGCTTTCTTT; CDR3aa: CASSMSPRSGDTEAFF
j_gene: TRBJ2-1; abundance: -; v_gene: TRBV10-3; d_gene: TRBD2; CDR3nt: TGTGCCATCAGTGAGTCTAGCGGGGGGGCGCTCTTC; CDR3aa: CAISESSGGALF
j_gene: TRBJ1-1; abundance: -; v_gene: TRBV2; d_gene: -; CDR3nt: TGTGCCAGCAAGGTCGGTCAGGAAGCTTTCTTT; CDR3aa: CASKVGQEAFF
j_gene: TRBJ1-6; abundance: few; v_gene: TRBV19; d_gene: -; CDR3nt: TGTGCCAGTAGTATACAAGGGTCACCCCTCCACTTT; CDR3aa: CASSIQGSPLHF
j_gene: TRBJ1-2; abundance: -; v_gene: TRBV7-2; d_gene: -; CDR3nt: TGTGCCAGCAGCTCCGCTCCGGGGATGGGGAATGGCTACACCTTC; CDR3aa: CASSSAPGMGNGYTF
j_gene: TRBJ1-4; abundance: once; v_gene: TRBV4-1; d_gene: -; CDR3nt: TGCGCCAGCAGCCAAGGAAGGGGGGTTAACGAAAAACTGTTTTTT; CDR3aa: CASSQGRGVNEKLFF
j_gene: TRBJ1-1; abundance: once; v_gene: TRBV6-2/TRBV6-3; d_gene: TRBD1; CDR3nt: TGTGCCAGCAGTTACGTCCCGCAGGGGGCGACCACTGAAGCTTTCTTT; CDR3aa: CASSYVPQGATTEAFF
j_gene: TRBJ2-7; abundance: -; v_gene: TRBV7-9; d_gene: -; CDR3nt: TGTGCCAGCAGCTTAAGGGGTATAGACGAGCAGTACTTC; CDR3aa: CASSLRGIDEQYF
j_gene: TRBJ1-5; abundance: -; v_gene: TRBV12-3/TRBV12-4; d_gene: -; CDR3nt: TGTGCCAGCAGTTCCGACAGTAATCAGCCCCAGCATTTT; CDR3aa: CASSSDSNQPQHF
j_gene: TRBJ1-5; abundance: -; v_gene: TRBV6-5; d_gene: -; CDR3nt: TGTGCCAGCAGTTCTGGACAGCTTAGCAATCAGCCCCAGCATTTT; CDR3aa: CASSSGQLSNQPQHF